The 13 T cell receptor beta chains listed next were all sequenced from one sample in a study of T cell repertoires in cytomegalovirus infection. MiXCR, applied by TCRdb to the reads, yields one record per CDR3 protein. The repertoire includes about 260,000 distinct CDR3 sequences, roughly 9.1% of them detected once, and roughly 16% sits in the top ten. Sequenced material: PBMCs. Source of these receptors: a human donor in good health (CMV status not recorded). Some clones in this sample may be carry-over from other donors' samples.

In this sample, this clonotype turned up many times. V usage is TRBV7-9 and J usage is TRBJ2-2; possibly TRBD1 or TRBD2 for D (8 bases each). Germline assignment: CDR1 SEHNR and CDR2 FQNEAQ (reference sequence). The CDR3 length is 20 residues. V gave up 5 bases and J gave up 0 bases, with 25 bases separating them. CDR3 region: CASSPRGGTGGITNTGELFF. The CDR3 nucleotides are TGTGCCAGCAGCCCCCGGGGGGGGACAGGTGGCATCACGAACACCGGGGAGCTGTTTTTT. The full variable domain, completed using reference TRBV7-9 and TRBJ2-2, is DTGVSQNPRHKITKRGQNVTFRCDPISEHNRLYWYRQTLGQGPEFLTYFQNEAQLEKSRLLSDRFSAERPKGSFSTLEIQRTEQGDSAMYLCASSPRGGTGGITNTGELFFGEGSRLTVL.

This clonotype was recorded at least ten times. CDR3 DNA sequence: TGTGCCAGTAGTCCCAGACTAGCGGGAGTGATAAATGAGCAGTTCTTC. Residues: CASSPRLAGVINEQFF. This chain links TRBV19 with TRBJ2-1; 12 bases are a match to TRBD2. Germline V lookup: CDR1 LNHDA, CDR2 SQIVND (reference sequence). V shed 5 bases, J shed 7 bases, and the junction held 9 bases outside the gene matches. The CDR3 is 16 residues long.

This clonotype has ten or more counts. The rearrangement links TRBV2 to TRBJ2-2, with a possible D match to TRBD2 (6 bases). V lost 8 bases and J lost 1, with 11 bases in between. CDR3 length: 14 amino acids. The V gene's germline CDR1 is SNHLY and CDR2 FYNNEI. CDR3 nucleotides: TGTGCCAGCGGGATCGGGGGGAACACCGGGGAGCTGTTTTTT. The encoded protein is CASGIGGNTGELFF.

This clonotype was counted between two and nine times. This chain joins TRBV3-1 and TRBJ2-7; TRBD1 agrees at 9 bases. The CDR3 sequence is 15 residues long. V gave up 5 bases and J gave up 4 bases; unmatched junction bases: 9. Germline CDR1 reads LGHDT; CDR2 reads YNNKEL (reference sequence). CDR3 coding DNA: TGTGCCAGCAGCAGGCAACAGGGGGCGCGGTACGAGCAGTACTTC. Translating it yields CASSRQQGARYEQYF.

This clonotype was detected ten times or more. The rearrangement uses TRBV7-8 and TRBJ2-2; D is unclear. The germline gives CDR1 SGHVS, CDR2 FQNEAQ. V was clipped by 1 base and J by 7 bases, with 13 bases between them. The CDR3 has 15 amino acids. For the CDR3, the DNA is TGTGCCAGCAGCTTAGTGGCAGGAGCTGGCGGGGAGCTGTTTTTT. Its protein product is CASSLVAGAGGELFF.

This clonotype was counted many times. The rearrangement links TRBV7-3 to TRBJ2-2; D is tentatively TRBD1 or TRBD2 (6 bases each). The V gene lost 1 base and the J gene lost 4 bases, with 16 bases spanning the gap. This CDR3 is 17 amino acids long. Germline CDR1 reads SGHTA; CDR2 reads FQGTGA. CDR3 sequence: CASSLMPGAQGTGELFF. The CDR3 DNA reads TGTGCCAGCAGCTTAATGCCGGGGGCGCAGGGCACCGGGGAGCTGTTTTTT.

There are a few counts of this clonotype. CDR3 sequence reads: CASSLRRRNGEKLFF. In nucleotides, the CDR3 is TGTGCCAGCAGCCTAAGGAGACGGAATGGGGAAAAACTGTTTTTT. This chain connects TRBV11-2 to TRBJ1-4; D call uncertain. Per germline, CDR1 SGHAT and CDR2 FQNNGV. CDR3 size: 15 residues. The germline V and J ends were trimmed by 5 bases and 8 bases, with 18 bases remaining between them.

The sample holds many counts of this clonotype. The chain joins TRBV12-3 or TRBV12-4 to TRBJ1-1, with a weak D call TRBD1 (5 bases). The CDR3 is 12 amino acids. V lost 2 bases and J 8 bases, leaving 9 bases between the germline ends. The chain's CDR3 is CASSLFRTEAFF. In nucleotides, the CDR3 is TGTGCCAGCAGTTTATTTAGGACAGAAGCTTTCTTT.

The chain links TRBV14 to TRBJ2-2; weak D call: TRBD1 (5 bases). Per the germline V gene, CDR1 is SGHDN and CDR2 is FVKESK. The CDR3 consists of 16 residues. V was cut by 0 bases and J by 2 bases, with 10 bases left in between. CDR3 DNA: TGTGCCAGCAGCCAAGAAGGCAGGGCTAACACCGGGGAGCTGTTTTTT. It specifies CASSQEGRANTGELFF. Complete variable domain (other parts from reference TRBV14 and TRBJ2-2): EAGVTQFPSHSVIEKGQTVTLRCDPISGHDNLYWYRRVMGKEIKFLLHFVKESKQDESGMPNNRFLAERTGGTYSTLKVQPAELEDSGVYFCASSQEGRANTGELFFGEGSRLTVL.

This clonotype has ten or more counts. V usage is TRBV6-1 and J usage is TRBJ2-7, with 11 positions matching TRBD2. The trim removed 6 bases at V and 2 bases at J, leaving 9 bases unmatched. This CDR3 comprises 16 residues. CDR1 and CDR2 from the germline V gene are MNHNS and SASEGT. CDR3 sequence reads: CASRTETSGRPYEQYF. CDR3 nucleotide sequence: TGTGCCAGCAGAACCGAAACTAGCGGGAGACCCTACGAGCAGTACTTC.

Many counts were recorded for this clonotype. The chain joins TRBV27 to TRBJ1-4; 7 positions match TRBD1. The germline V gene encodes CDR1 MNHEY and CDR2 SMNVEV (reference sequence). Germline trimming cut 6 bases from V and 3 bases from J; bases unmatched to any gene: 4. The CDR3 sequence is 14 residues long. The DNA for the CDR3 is TGTGCCAGCAGATTGGGACAGTCTAATGAAAAACTGTTTTTT. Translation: CASRLGQSNEKLFF.

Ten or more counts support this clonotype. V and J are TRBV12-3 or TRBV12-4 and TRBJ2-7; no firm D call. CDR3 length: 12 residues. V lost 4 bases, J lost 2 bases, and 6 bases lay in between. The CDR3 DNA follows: TGTGCCAGCAGTTCCGGTCCCTACGAGCAGTACTTC. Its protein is CASSSGPYEQYF.

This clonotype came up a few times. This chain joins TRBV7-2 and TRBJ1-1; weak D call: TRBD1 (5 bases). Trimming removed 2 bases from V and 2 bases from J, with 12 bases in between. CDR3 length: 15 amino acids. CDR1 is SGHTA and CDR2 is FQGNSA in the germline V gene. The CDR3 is CASSLFGGTNTEAFF. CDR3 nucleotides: TGTGCCAGCAGCTTATTTGGAGGGACTAACACTGAAGCTTTCTTT.